The 24 T cell receptor beta chains below all came from one sample that was sequenced in a study of T cell responses to AZD1222 COVID-19 vaccine (dated by TCRdb to the early 2020s). Library creation used the immunoSEQ multiplex PCR assay. The table comes from immuneACCESS by way of TCRdb, which keeps in-frame sequences with V and J called. Part of the clones is missing from these tables; in studies checked, under half for an unresolved V gene and the rest for unknown reasons. The sample table holds roughly 260,000 clones, of which over 85% were seen once. The ten largest account for around 0.57% of the sample. The time point label, as the study defines it: baseline before first vaccination. The material sequenced was peripheral blood, taken on day 0 of AZD1222 vaccination. The receptor set was obtained from an adult in good health.

In this sample, this clone turned up once. The chain combines TRBV2 with TRBJ1-5; D possibly corresponds to TRBD1 (6 bases). Germline lookup yields CDR1 SNHLY and CDR2 FYNNEI. This CDR3 region has 15 residues. V shed 5 bases and J shed 5 bases, with 16 bases lying between them. CDR3 bases: TGTGCCAGCAGTTCCGGGGGGCGCTCGGATCAGCCCCAGCATTTT. Translated, it gives CASSSGGRSDQPQHF.

V gene TRBV10-3 combines with J gene TRBJ1-2; D not certain. CDR3 length: 12 residues. Per germline, CDR1 ENHRY and CDR2 SYGVKD. Trimming stripped 5 bases from V and 4 bases from J, with 8 bases between. CDR3 sequence: CAISYSSYGYTF. The CDR3 DNA reads as TGTGCCATCAGTTACAGCTCCTATGGCTACACCTTC.

This sequence joins TRBV3-1 (or the pseudogene TRBV3-2) and TRBJ2-3; 7 positions agree with TRBD1. Germline V gene lookup returns CDR1 LGHDT and CDR2 YNNKEL (reference sequence). The V segment lost 1 base and the J segment 0 bases; nucleotides outside the gene matches: 4. The CDR3 consists of 16 residues. Written as DNA, the CDR3 is TGTGCCAGCAGCCAAGTATGGGACAGCAGCACAGATACGCAGTATTTT. Its translation is CASSQVWDSSTDTQYF.

The J gene is TRBJ2-1, the V gene TRBV7-7; weak D call: TRBD1 (6 bases). In germline, CDR1 is SSHAT, CDR2 FNYEAQ (reference sequence). Trimming removed 5 bases at V and 2 bases at J, with 13 bases between. CDR3 length: 15 amino acids. CDR3 nucleotide sequence: TGTGCCAGCAGCCAAGGACAGACGACCTACAATGAGCAGTTCTTC. Amino acid sequence: CASSQGQTTYNEQFF.

This clone showed up just a few times. The genes are TRBV28 and TRBJ2-2; D gene uncertain. The germline V gene has CDR1 MDHEN and CDR2 SYDVKM. Trimming removed 5 bases at V and 7 bases at J, with 8 bases between. This CDR3 region has 12 residues. This CDR3 is CASSAPGGELFF. As DNA, the CDR3 is TGTGCCAGCAGTGCGCCTGGCGGGGAGCTGTTTTTT.

The chain is built from TRBV6-5 and TRBJ1-3, with 7 bases fitting TRBD1. CDR1 is MNHEY, CDR2 SVGAGI, per germline. V lost 0 bases and J lost 0; bases outside the gene matches: 2. This CDR3 is built from 16 residues. CDR3 coding DNA: TGTGCCAGCAGTTACTCCTGGGACAGCTCTGGAAACACCATATATTTT. This encodes CASSYSWDSSGNTIYF.

V gene TRBV18 combines with J gene TRBJ1-1; no definite D call. The CDR3 sequence is 15 residues long. V lost 6 bases and J 2 bases, leaving 16 bases between the germline ends. Germline V gives CDR1 KGHSH, CDR2 LQKENI. The CDR3 protein is CASSRRRFDNTEAFF. DNA of the CDR3: TGTGCCAGCTCCCGGCGGCGTTTCGATAACACTGAAGCTTTCTTT.

In nucleotides, the CDR3 is TGCAGCGTTTTGGCTCGTTCAGAGGCTGAAGCTTTCTTT. It yields the protein CSVLARSEAEAFF. The chain links TRBV29-1 to TRBJ1-1; no definite D call. V was cut by 5 bases and J by 6 bases, with 16 bases left in between. This CDR3 has 13 residues. Germline lookup yields CDR1 SQVTM and CDR2 ANQGSEA. Filled out from reference TRBV29-1 and TRBJ1-1, the complete variable domain reads SAVISQKPSRDICQRGTSLTIQCQVDSQVTMMFWYRQQPGQSLTLIATANQGSEATYESGFVIDKFPISRPNLTFSTLTVSNMSPEDSSIYLCSVLARSEAEAFFGQGTRLTVV.

In DNA form, the CDR3 reads TGTGCCAGCAGCTTGGCCGGACGGCCGGATGGCTACACCTTC. As protein: CASSLAGRPDGYTF. This chain uses TRBV5-4 with TRBJ1-2; no clear D. The germline V gene encodes CDR1 SGHNT and CDR2 YYREEE (reference sequence). The CDR3 has 14 residues. Trimming removed 0 bases from V and 6 bases from J, with 12 bases in between.

The V gene is TRBV2, the J gene TRBJ2-1, with D unresolved. Between the trimmed V and J ends, which lost 1 base and 4 bases, there was a span of 5 bases. Germline CDR1 SNHLY, CDR2 FYNNEI. The CDR3 loop spans 13 amino acids. The CDR3 loop is CASSEDFYNEQFF. CDR3 bases: TGTGCCAGCAGTGAAGACTTTTACAATGAGCAGTTCTTC.

This chain connects TRBV7-7 to TRBJ1-4, with no clear D. V was cut by 5 bases and J by 8 bases, with 12 bases left in between. Germline lookup yields CDR1 SSHAT and CDR2 FNYEAQ (reference sequence). CDR3 length: 13 amino acids. The CDR3 region has the DNA TGTGCCAGCAGCAGGACCCTAGGGGAAAAACTGTTTTTT. Amino acids: CASSRTLGEKLFF.

The chain links TRBV4-2 to TRBJ2-1, with 11 bases aligning to TRBD2. V dropped 3 bases and J dropped 11; count of bases not matched to a gene: 15. The CDR3 extends over 17 amino acids. Germline CDR1 is LGHNA and CDR2 is YNFKEQ. This CDR3 is CASSHSGTSGSGGQQFF. For the CDR3, the DNA is TGTGCCAGCAGCCATTCCGGGACTAGCGGCTCCGGGGGTCAGCAGTTCTTC.

The genes are TRBV4-1 and TRBJ2-1; 14 positions match TRBD2. V dropped 0 bases and J dropped 7; count of bases not matched to a gene: 11. The CDR3 runs 19 residues. Germline lookup yields CDR1 MGHRA and CDR2 YSYEKL. The chain's CDR3 is CASSQDRLGLAGGRNEQFF. The CDR3 bases are TGCGCCAGCAGCCAAGATCGGCTCGGACTAGCGGGAGGAAGGAATGAGCAGTTCTTC.

This chain links TRBV10-3 with TRBJ1-3; maybe TRBD1 (5 bases). Germline assignment: CDR1 ENHRY and CDR2 SYGVKD. V was shortened by 0 bases and J by 10 bases, with 10 bases between the two germline ends. The CDR3 is made up of 13 amino acids. CDR3 residues: CAISESARETIYF. The CDR3, as DNA: TGTGCCATCAGTGAGTCGGCCAGGGAGACCATATATTTT.

The chain recombines TRBV30 with TRBJ1-5; weak D call: TRBD1 (6 bases). The V gene's germline CDR1 is GTSNPN and CDR2 SVGIG (reference sequence). V shed 2 bases and J shed 4 bases, with 12 bases lying between them. The CDR3 covers 14 residues. CDR3 DNA: TGTGCCTGGAGTTCAGGGGCTCTTAATCAGCCCCAGCATTTT. Translated: CAWSSGALNQPQHF. Full variable domain (outside the CDR3, taken from reference TRBV30 and TRBJ1-5): SQTIHQWPATLVQPVGSPLSLECTVEGTSNPNLYWYRQAAGRGLQLLFYSVGIGQISSEVPQNLSASRPQDRQFILSSKKLLLSDSGFYLCAWSSGALNQPQHFGDGTRLSIL.

V gene TRBV20-1 combines with J gene TRBJ1-2; D is unclear. Between the trimmed V and J ends, which lost 7 bases and 6 bases, there was a span of 12 bases. CDR3 size: 11 residues. The germline V gene encodes CDR1 DFQATT and CDR2 SNEGSKA (reference sequence). The CDR3 DNA is TGCAGTGTTCGACCTTCACATGGCTACACCTTC. This translates into CSVRPSHGYTF.

The chain employs TRBV19 and TRBJ1-3; TRBD1 aligns across 7 bases. There are 13 residues in the CDR3. Trimming at V came to 7 bases and at J to 2 bases, leaving 2 bases not matched to a gene. CDR1 and CDR2 from the germline V gene are LNHDA and SQIVND (reference sequence). This CDR3 reads CASTRGPGNTIYF. The CDR3 coding sequence is TGTGCCAGTACGAGGGGGCCTGGAAACACCATATATTTT.

This chain uses TRBV11-2 with TRBJ2-1; a possible D gene is TRBD2 (5 bases). CDR3 length equals 12 residues. CDR1 is SGHAT, CDR2 FQNNGV, per germline. The V and J ends lost 7 bases and 7 bases respectively, with 11 bases between them. CDR3 region: CASNAGNNEQFF. The CDR3 DNA follows: TGTGCCAGCAATGCGGGTAATAATGAGCAGTTCTTC.

This clone was seen once. The V gene is TRBV4-1, the J gene TRBJ2-1, with a possible D match to TRBD2 (6 bases). This CDR3 is built from 19 residues. Germline lookup yields CDR1 MGHRA and CDR2 YSYEKL. V shed 3 bases and J shed 0 bases, with 21 bases lying between them. CDR3 in amino acids: CASSQTPFGGASSYNEQFF. CDR3 sequence (DNA): TGCGCCAGCAGCCAGACACCCTTCGGCGGGGCGAGCTCCTACAATGAGCAGTTCTTC.

This clone was picked up one time. This chain uses TRBV2 with TRBJ1-4; no firm D call. Germline-derived CDR1 and CDR2 are SNHLY and FYNNEI. The CDR3 is 13 amino acids. Between the trimmed V and J ends, which lost 9 bases and 10 bases, there was a span of 18 bases. CDR3 region: CASIRDPIGKLFF. The CDR3 nucleotides read TGTGCCAGTATTAGGGATCCCATAGGAAAACTGTTTTTT.

The chain carries TRBV9 and TRBJ1-1; D remains ambiguous. The germline V gene has CDR1 SGDLS and CDR2 YYNGEE. The CDR3 spans 13 residues. Trimming took 0 bases from V and 8 from J, leaving 11 bases between them. CDR3 amino acids: CASSVVAGREAFF. The CDR3 DNA reads TGTGCCAGCAGCGTAGTAGCGGGCCGAGAAGCTTTCTTT. Variable domain in full (rest from reference TRBV9 and TRBJ1-1): DSGVTQTPKHLITATGQRVTLRCSPRSGDLSVYWYQQSLDQGLQFLIQYYNGEERAKGNILERFSAQQFPDLHSELNLSSLELGDSALYFCASSVVAGREAFFGQGTRLTVV.

This chain joins TRBV2 and TRBJ2-3; 13 bases are a match to TRBD2. The length of the CDR3 is 16 residues. Germline CDR1 SNHLY, CDR2 FYNNEI. The junction had 6 bases not matched to a gene; V was cut back by 5 bases and J by 4 bases. CDR3 sequence: CASSPRTSGGSDTQYF. CDR3 in DNA: TGTGCCAGCAGTCCAAGGACTAGCGGGGGCTCAGATACGCAGTATTTT.

The chain joins TRBV7-2 to TRBJ1-3; no clear D. The CDR3 loop spans 13 amino acids. V gave up 10 bases and J gave up 2 bases, with 12 bases separating them. From germline, CDR1 is SGHTA and CDR2 FQGNSA. CDR3: CAIDLGTGNTIYF. The CDR3 nucleotides are TGTGCCATCGACCTGGGGACTGGAAACACCATATATTTT.

Concerning this clone itself: Other DNA sequences from this sample encode an identical CDR3 as well. V is TRBV2 and J is TRBJ2-7; either TRBD1 or TRBD2 may supply D (7 bases each). The CDR3 runs to 14 residues. Trimming removed 3 bases at V and 4 bases at J, with 13 bases between. Looked up from germline, CDR1 is SNHLY and CDR2 is FYNNEI. The CDR3 loop reads CASSDQGEGYEQYF. CDR3 DNA: TGTGCCAGCAGTGACCAGGGGGAGGGATACGAGCAGTACTTC.